Below are 17 T cell receptor beta chains sequenced from a single sample in a study of PD-1 blockade in classical Hodgkin lymphoma. Every single patient, without exception, relapsed after autologous stem cell transplantation, and brentuximab vedotin exposure varied. Data came from immunoSEQ multiplex PCR; TCRdb stores just in-frame clones and leaves some out. The sample shows around 60,000 clones, 88% of them seen only once. Material: peripheral blood mononuclear cells (PBMCs), obtained before the second cycle of nivolumab. Receptor source: a human donor with classical Hodgkin lymphoma.

The chain couples TRBV5-1 to TRBJ2-1, with a tentative D call TRBD2 (6 bases). Germline V gives CDR1 SGHRS, CDR2 YFSETQ. The CDR3 contains 13 residues. V was trimmed by 4 bases and J by 8 bases, leaving 13 bases between them. The CDR3 nucleotides read TGCGCCAGCAGCCCTGGCACTAGCTATGAGCAGTTCTTC. Translated: CASSPGTSYEQFF.

The chain employs TRBV2 and TRBJ2-5; possibly TRBD1 for D (5 bases). The germline V gene encodes CDR1 SNHLY and CDR2 FYNNEI. This CDR3 contains 17 residues. V lost 5 bases and J lost 5, with 24 bases in between. CDR3 bases: TGTGCCAGCAGTCCAATCAGGGATGAGGTGGCTCGGGAGACCCAGTACTTC. Its protein product is CASSPIRDEVARETQYF.

V is TRBV11-3 and J is TRBJ2-2; D remains unclear. The CDR3 runs to 13 residues. Germline assignment: CDR1 SGHNT and CDR2 YENEEA. V was trimmed by 1 base and J by 4 bases, leaving 4 bases between them. CDR3: CASSLASTGELFF. The CDR3 nucleotides read TGTGCCAGCAGCTTAGCATCCACCGGGGAGCTGTTTTTT.

The rearrangement uses TRBV7-8 and TRBJ1-1, with 8 bases fitting TRBD1. Germline V gene lookup returns CDR1 SGHVS and CDR2 FQNEAQ. The V gene end was trimmed by 1 base and the J gene end by 5 bases; junction bases not matched to a gene: 12. The CDR3 totals 17 residues. Written as DNA, the CDR3 is TGTGCCAGCAGCTTAGGGCCGGTTGGGGACAGGACGACTGAAGCTTTCTTT. Its protein product is CASSLGPVGDRTTEAFF.

The V and J genes are TRBV5-1 and TRBJ2-2; D gene ambiguous. The CDR3 spans 14 residues. Germline V gene sequence: CDR1 SGHRS, CDR2 YFSETQ. V gave up 1 base and J gave up 2 bases, with 6 bases separating them. The CDR3, as DNA: TGCGCCAGCAGCTTGTTGGCAAACACCGGGGAGCTGTTTTTT. Protein sequence: CASSLLANTGELFF.

The chain links TRBV7-8 to TRBJ1-5, with a possible D match to TRBD1 (5 bases). Germline V gene data show CDR1 as SGHVS and CDR2 as FQNEAQ. The CDR3 length is 13 residues. The germline V and J ends were trimmed by 4 bases and 2 bases, with 6 bases remaining between them. CDR3 coding DNA: TGTGCCAGCAGCTGGGACGGCAATCAGCCCCAGCATTTT. Protein: CASSWDGNQPQHF. Supplemented by reference TRBV7-8 and TRBJ1-5, the full variable domain reads GAGVSQSPRYKVAKRGQDVALRCDPISGHVSLFWYQQALGQGPEFLTYFQNEAQLDKSGLPSDRFFAERPEGSVSTLKIQRTQQEDSAVYLCASSWDGNQPQHFGDGTRLSIL.

This chain joins TRBV5-1 and TRBJ1-4, with D perhaps matching TRBD1 (6 bases). The germline V gene encodes CDR1 SGHRS and CDR2 YFSETQ. V dropped 2 bases and J dropped 7 bases, with 18 bases sitting between them. The CDR3 has 16 residues. This chain's CDR3 is CASSFGGKQGAEKLFF. CDR3 sequence (DNA): TGCGCCAGCAGCTTTGGGGGGAAACAGGGAGCTGAAAAACTGTTTTTT.

The V call is TRBV5-1, the J call TRBJ2-7; 8 positions agree with TRBD1. Trimming removed 4 bases from V and 4 bases from J; junction bases left unmatched: 7. This CDR3 is built from 14 residues. Germline V gives CDR1 SGHRS, CDR2 YFSETQ. CDR3 loop: CASSIGQGRYEQYF. CDR3 DNA sequence: TGCGCCAGCAGCATTGGACAGGGCCGGTACGAGCAGTACTTC.

The CDR3 DNA reads as TGCGCCAGCAGCGAACAGCCTCTGAACACTGAAGCTTTCTTT. Its protein is CASSEQPLNTEAFF. This chain uses TRBV5-1 with TRBJ1-1; D is ambiguous. V was pared by 4 bases and J by 0 bases, with 10 bases between. CDR1 and CDR2 from the germline V gene are SGHRS and YFSETQ. CDR3 size: 14 residues.

The rearrangement links TRBV5-1 to TRBJ1-6; 9 bases match TRBD1. This CDR3 has 15 residues. Trimming at V came to 6 bases and at J to 6 bases, leaving 7 bases not matched to a gene. Germline values: CDR1 SGHRS, CDR2 YFSETQ. In DNA form, the CDR3 reads TGCGCCAGCACCGAACAGGGGGCCCCTAATTCACCCCTCCACTTT. Translated, it gives CASTEQGAPNSPLHF.

CDR3 coding DNA: TGCGCCAGCAGCTTTAAGGGGGCAAGCGACGAGCAGTACTTC. It translates to CASSFKGASDEQYF. The J gene is TRBJ2-7, the V gene TRBV5-1; 7 positions agree with TRBD1. Trimming cost V 2 bases and J 5 bases; bases outside gene matches: 7. The CDR3 runs to 14 residues. Per germline, CDR1 SGHRS and CDR2 YFSETQ.

The chain couples TRBV27 to TRBJ1-6, with a possible D match to TRBD1 (6 bases). The V gene lost 6 bases and the J gene lost 8 bases, with 14 bases spanning the gap. Germline CDR1 MNHEY, CDR2 SMNVEV (reference sequence). This CDR3 comprises 14 residues. This chain's CDR3 is CASRTGTPYSPLHF. In nucleotides, the CDR3 is TGTGCCAGCAGGACCGGGACACCCTATTCACCCCTCCACTTT.

This chain uses TRBV30 with TRBJ1-4; D is ambiguous. Trimming left V 3 bases short and J 0 bases short, with 11 bases between. The CDR3 has 15 residues. Germline V gene lookup returns CDR1 GTSNPN and CDR2 SVGIG (reference sequence). The CDR3 loop is CAWRAKPATNEKLFF. In DNA form, the CDR3 reads TGTGCCTGGAGGGCAAAACCAGCAACTAATGAAAAACTGTTTTTT.

This chain joins TRBV25-1 and TRBJ2-2, with no clear D. Germline CDR1 is MGHDK and CDR2 is SYGVNS. Trimming left V 8 bases short and J 2 bases short, with 9 bases between. This CDR3 region has 13 residues. The CDR3 bases are TGTGCCAGCCGGACGGCTAACACCGGGGAGCTGTTTTTT. Its translation is CASRTANTGELFF.

The gene calls are TRBV5-5 and TRBJ2-7; TRBD1 matches 7 bases. This CDR3 is 12 amino acids long. Per germline, CDR1 SGHKS and CDR2 YYEKEE (reference sequence). With 4 bases clipped from V and 3 bases from J, the junction kept 1 base outside the gene matches. CDR3 bases: TGTGCCAGCAGCCGGACAGGCTACGAGCAGTACTTC. This codes for CASSRTGYEQYF. Using reference TRBV5-5 and TRBJ2-7 for the parts outside the CDR3, the full variable domain is DAGVTQSPTHLIKTRGQQVTLRCSPISGHKSVSWYQQVLGQGPQFIFQYYEKEERGRGNFPDRFSARQFPNYSSELNVNALLLGDSALYLCASSRTGYEQYFGPGTRLTVT.

CDR3 in amino acids: CASPSRETQYF. CDR3 coding DNA: TGTGCCAGCCCTAGCAGAGAGACCCAGTACTTC. The chain is built from TRBV6-4 and TRBJ2-5, with D maybe TRBD2 (5 bases). Germline CDR1 reads MRHNA; CDR2 reads SNTAGT. The CDR3 runs 11 residues. The V and J ends lost 8 bases and 4 bases respectively, with 8 bases between them.

In the case of this clone: Other DNA sequences in this specimen translate into the identical CDR3. V gene TRBV15 combines with J gene TRBJ1-3, with 8 bases fitting TRBD1. V shed 5 bases and J 0 bases; nucleotides not matched to a gene: 3. The CDR3 is 15 amino acids. The germline CDR1 and CDR2 sequences are LNHNV and YYDKDF (reference sequence). DNA for the CDR3: TGTGCCACCAGCGACAGGGGCCGCTCTGGAAACACCATATATTTT. Protein sequence: CATSDRGRSGNTIYF. The full variable domain, its missing parts supplied by reference TRBV15 and TRBJ1-3, is DAMVIQNPRYQVTQFGKPVTLSCSQTLNHNVMYWYQQKSSQAPKLLFHYYDKDFNNEADTPDNFQSRRPNTSFCFLDIRSPGLGDTAMYLCATSDRGRSGNTIYFGEGSWLTVV.